The 10 T cell receptor beta chains below all came from one sample that was sequenced in a study of CD8 T cells in ankylosing spondylitis. TCRdb re-derived calls from the 5' RACE reads in MiXCR, one entry per CDR3 protein. The sample has about 250,000 distinct CDR3 sequences; roughly 32% are singletons. The sample comprised blood, either unsorted or a sorted T cell fraction (not recorded which). These receptors were collected from a male donor with ankylosing spondylitis or in good health (not recorded which).

This clonotype was seen a handful of times. The rearrangement joins TRBV20-1 to TRBJ2-3; D not resolved. The CDR3 has 12 residues. The germline CDR1 and CDR2 sequences are DFQATT and SNEGSKA (reference sequence). V was clipped by 6 bases and J by 6 bases, with 13 bases between them. CDR3 protein: CSASVGGDTQYF. DNA of the CDR3: TGCAGTGCATCCGTCGGTGGGGATACGCAGTATTTT.

In its sample, this clonotype was seen a few times. This chain connects TRBV15 to TRBJ2-1; D gene uncertain. V gave up 5 bases and J gave up 2 bases, with 13 bases separating them. The CDR3 is made up of 15 amino acids. The germline gives CDR1 LNHNV, CDR2 YYDKDF (reference sequence). CDR3 sequence: CATSDRRLTYNEQFF. The CDR3, as DNA: TGTGCCACCAGCGATCGACGCTTAACCTACAATGAGCAGTTCTTC.

There are a few counts of this clonotype. The chain links TRBV12-3 or TRBV12-4 to TRBJ1-4; possibly TRBD1 for D (6 bases). The CDR3 runs 13 residues. The V end was cut by 6 bases, the J end by 4 bases, with 9 bases between. This CDR3 is CASRGRGNEKLFF. Here the CDR3 DNA reads TGTGCCAGCAGGGGCAGGGGTAATGAAAAACTGTTTTTT.

The chain has TRBV20-1 and TRBJ2-1; D could derive from TRBD1 or TRBD2 (5 bases each). The germline CDR1 and CDR2 sequences are DFQATT and SNEGSKA (reference sequence). V gave up 5 bases and J gave up 0 bases, with 20 bases separating them. The CDR3 is made up of 17 amino acids. CDR3 region: CSAGGWWGGSSYNEQFF. CDR3 DNA: TGCAGTGCTGGGGGATGGTGGGGCGGAAGCTCCTACAATGAGCAGTTCTTC.

The V call is TRBV3-1, the J call TRBJ2-5; TRBD1 aligns across 9 bases. With 1 base clipped from V and 5 bases from J, the junction kept 8 bases outside the gene matches. The germline gives CDR1 LGHDT, CDR2 YNNKEL (reference sequence). The CDR3 spans 16 residues. As DNA, the CDR3 is TGTGCCAGCAGCCAAGCAACAGGGGGCACGGAGGAGACCCAGTACTTC. Amino acids: CASSQATGGTEETQYF.

This clonotype occurred a few times. The V and J genes are TRBV29-1 and TRBJ2-3; D call uncertain. The CDR3 contains 14 residues. Per germline, CDR1 SQVTM and CDR2 ANQGSEA. V was pared by 6 bases and J by 0 bases, with 13 bases between. CDR3 in amino acids: CSVLASTSTDTQYF. CDR3 nucleotide sequence: TGCAGCGTGCTGGCCTCCACCAGCACAGATACGCAGTATTTT.

The chain is built from TRBV20-1 and TRBJ2-3; D is possibly TRBD1 or TRBD2 (5 bases each). The CDR3 consists of 14 residues. The V gene's germline CDR1 is DFQATT and CDR2 SNEGSKA (reference sequence). The ends were cut back, 3 bases at V and 1 base at J, with 11 bases in the middle. The CDR3 region has the DNA TGCAGTGCTAGGTTTCGGGACGGCACAGATACGCAGTATTTT. Translated, it gives CSARFRDGTDTQYF.

The rearrangement links TRBV3-1 to TRBJ2-2, with 8 nucleotides matching TRBD1. The CDR3 contains 15 residues. Germline CDR1 LGHDT, CDR2 YNNKEL (reference sequence). Losses at the gene ends were 4 bases for V and 4 bases for J; bases not matched to a gene: 5. The CDR3 bases are TGTGCCAGCAGCCCCGGGACAGGAGGCACCGGGGAGCTGTTTTTT. Its protein product is CASSPGTGGTGELFF.

In this sample, this clonotype turned up a few times. The chain uses TRBV20-1 and TRBJ2-3; perhaps D is TRBD1 or TRBD2 (5 bases each). The length of the CDR3 is 16 residues. The germline V and J ends were trimmed by 4 bases and 0 bases, with 17 bases remaining between them. Germline CDR1 is DFQATT and CDR2 is SNEGSKA (reference sequence). In DNA, the CDR3 is TGCAGTGCTATAAGAGGGGCTAGCCTCAGCACAGATACGCAGTATTTT. Protein sequence: CSAIRGASLSTDTQYF.

The table lists this clonotype with a few counts. V gene TRBV20-1 combines with J gene TRBJ2-1, with 7 bases matching TRBD1. The CDR3 has 12 amino acids. V dropped 6 bases and J dropped 7; count of bases not matched to a gene: 6. Germline CDR1 is DFQATT and CDR2 is SNEGSKA (reference sequence). CDR3 loop: CSATSTGNEQFF. CDR3 nucleotides: TGCAGTGCGACATCGACAGGGAATGAGCAGTTCTTC.